This paragraph reports one T cell receptor beta chain. This clonotype was picked up many times. There is no known antigen for this receptor. There are no base qualities to consult, and no much larger clone falls within one base. The source of the sample is a study of CD8 T cells in ankylosing spondylitis (dated by TCRdb to the late 2010s). Background for the entire study: The study set out to find disease-linked TCR variants by profiling T cell receptor beta repertoires in ankylosing spondylitis patients and healthy donors. The full study cohort comprised about 25 ankylosing spondylitis patients and 110 or so healthy donors. Peripheral blood samples were taken, and synovial fluid was additionally collected from ankylosing spondylitis patients. General study outcomes and caveats: The disease-linked clones were reported to be significantly enriched in matched synovial fluid samples from ankylosing spondylitis patients. A CD8+ phenotype was shown by the disease-linked clones, which were found at relatively low frequencies in peripheral blood. Blood from ankylosing spondylitis patients appeared to be characterized by a TCR beta motif composed of eight highly homologous amino acid variants. Some TCR beta motif variants had previously been reported in synovial fluid and blood of reactive arthritis patients, which suggested common disease-initiation mechanisms.

The instrument was an Illumina HiSeq 2500. Quantitative 5'-RACE with molecular barcodes was the method used to prepare the TCR beta libraries. From the authors' description of their analysis: To identify disease-linked TCR variants, a new computational method was used, one built on a probabilistic model of VDJ rearrangement. The raw public data were reprocessed by TCRdb itself: fastp quality trimming at Q25, MiXCR clonotype calling, in-frame beta chains only. Identical CDR3 proteins give one entry, which carries the most common genes and DNA. The V and J calls follow TCRdb's processing rather than the paper's. The sample data list approximately 69,000 distinct CDR3 sequences, and about 5% of these were observed just once. About 2.2% of the sample is taken by the ten largest. The germline V gene (reference sequence) sets CDR1 to LGHDT and CDR2 to YNNKEL. From the cysteine through the phenylalanine, the CDR3 covers 15 amino acids. This entry keeps only the CDR3 DNA: 45 bases, framed from base 1. V lost 1 base and J lost 4 bases; the stretch between them is 13 bases long.

The sample was blood, either unsorted or a sorted T cell fraction (not recorded which). The rearranged segments are TRBV3-1 and TRBJ1-2; D gene: possibly TRBD1, on 5 matching bases. The sequence came from a male donor with ankylosing spondylitis or in good health (not recorded which). The DNA is as follows: TGTGCCAGCAGCCAAGTTAGCCTCGGGGCCTATGGCTACACCTTC. This encodes CASSQVSLGAYGYTF. The reference TRBV3-1 and TRBJ1-2 proteins fill in what lies around the CDR3, so the full variable domain reads DTAVSQTPKYLVTQMGNDKSIKCEQNLGHDTMYWYKQDSKKFLKIMFSYNNKELIINETVPNRFSPKSPDKAHLNLHINSLELGDSAVYFCASSQVSLGAYGYTFGSGTRLTVV.